This T cell receptor beta chain is drawn from a study of T cell responses to AZD1222 COVID-19 vaccine. The V segment lost 7 bases and the J segment 1 base; nucleotides outside the gene matches: 5. Germline CDR1 and CDR2: WSHSY and SAAADI. The CDR3 covers 14 residues. A note on this clone: Antigen specificity is unknown.

The method was immunoSEQ multiplex PCR; TCRdb's version includes in-frame clones alone and lacks a portion of them. The sample carries around 130,000 clones, about 90% recorded once. Study-wide findings and caveats: A reported finding is that nearly half of spike-specific TCRs target unmutated variant regions.

V is TRBV10-2 and J is TRBJ2-7; 9 bases are a match to TRBD2. This sample comprised peripheral blood, obtained 28 days after the second dose of the MenACWY control vaccine. The source is an adult who received the MenACWY meningococcal vaccine as a control. The CDR3 region is CASTHSGSSYEQYF. CDR3 in DNA: TGCGCCAGCACGCATAGCGGGAGTTCCTACGAGCAGTACTTC.